One sample yielded the 3 T cell receptor beta chains listed below, sequenced in a study of blood T cell repertoires in COVID-19. Measured with immunoSEQ multiplex PCR; TCRdb has only the in-frame clones, and not every one. The sample has around 140,000 clones, 60% to 80% seen once. The sample taken for sequencing was peripheral blood. The receptors shown here come from a woman in her fifties or sixties with active or convalescent COVID-19.

The chain employs TRBV7-9 and TRBJ1-2, with D perhaps TRBD1 (5 bases). This CDR3 has 15 amino acids. Trimming removed 1 base from V and 4 bases from J, with 13 bases in between. In germline, CDR1 is SEHNR, CDR2 FQNEAQ (reference sequence). Here the CDR3 reads CASSLGAGNAYGYTF. Here the CDR3 DNA reads TGTGCCAGCAGCTTAGGGGCAGGGAATGCCTATGGCTACACCTTC.

CDR3 residues: CASSLGVWGQDDTGELFF. CDR3 DNA sequence: TGTGCCAGCAGCTTAGGGGTATGGGGGCAGGATGACACCGGGGAGCTGTTTTTT. This chain links TRBV11-2 with TRBJ2-2; D is perhaps TRBD1 (6 bases). V lost 1 base, J lost 3 bases, and 18 bases lay in between. Per the germline V gene, CDR1 is SGHAT and CDR2 is FQNNGV. The CDR3 has 18 amino acids.

The chain uses TRBV10-3 and TRBJ1-4; TRBD1 matches at 8 bases. Looked up from germline, CDR1 is ENHRY and CDR2 is SYGVKD. V lost 6 bases, J lost 8 bases, and 8 bases stayed unmatched. This CDR3 has 14 residues. CDR3 in amino acids: CAIRDDRGEEKLFF. In nucleotides, the CDR3 is TGTGCCATCAGGGACGACAGGGGTGAGGAAAAACTGTTTTTT.